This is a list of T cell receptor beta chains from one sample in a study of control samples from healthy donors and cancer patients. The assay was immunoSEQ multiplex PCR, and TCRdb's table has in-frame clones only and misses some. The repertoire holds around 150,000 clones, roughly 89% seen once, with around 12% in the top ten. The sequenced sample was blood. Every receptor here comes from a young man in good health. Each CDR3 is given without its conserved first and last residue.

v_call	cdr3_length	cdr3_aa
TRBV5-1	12	ASSLSGTSVPQY
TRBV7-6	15	ASSSPQGRGGRETQY
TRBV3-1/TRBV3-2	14	ASSQGSRACSYEQY
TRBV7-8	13	ASSPNQMANEKLF
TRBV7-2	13	ASTYLLGGSDTQY
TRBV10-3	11	AISGGFESGYT
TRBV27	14	ASRVGSGRRTDTQY
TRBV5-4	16	ASSVGGSSQSSYNEQF
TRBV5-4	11	ASSLVGGYGYT
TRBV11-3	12	ASSSGGGSYEQY
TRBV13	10	ASSLSRTEAF
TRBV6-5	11	ASSYDGTRPQH
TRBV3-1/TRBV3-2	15	ASSQPRGLAGANEQF
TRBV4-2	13	ASSQDPGTGQPQH
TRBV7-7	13	ASSLGQSNSEKLF
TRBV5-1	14	ASSLAVRTMNTEAF
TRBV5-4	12	ASSPRGRGTEAF